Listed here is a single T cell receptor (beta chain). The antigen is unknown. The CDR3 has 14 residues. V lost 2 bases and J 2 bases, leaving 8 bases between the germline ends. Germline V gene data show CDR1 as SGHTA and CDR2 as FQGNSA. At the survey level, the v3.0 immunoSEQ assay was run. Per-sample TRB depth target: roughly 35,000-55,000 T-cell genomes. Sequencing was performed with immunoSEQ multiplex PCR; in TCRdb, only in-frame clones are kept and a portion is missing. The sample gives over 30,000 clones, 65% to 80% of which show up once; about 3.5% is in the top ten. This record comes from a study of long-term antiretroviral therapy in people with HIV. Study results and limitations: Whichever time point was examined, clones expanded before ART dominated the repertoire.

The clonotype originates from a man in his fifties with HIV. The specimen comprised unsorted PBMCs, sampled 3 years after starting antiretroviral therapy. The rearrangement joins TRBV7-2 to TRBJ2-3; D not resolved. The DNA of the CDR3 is TGTGCCAGCAGCTTATTATCGAACACAGATACGCAGTATTTT. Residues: CASSLLSNTDTQYF.